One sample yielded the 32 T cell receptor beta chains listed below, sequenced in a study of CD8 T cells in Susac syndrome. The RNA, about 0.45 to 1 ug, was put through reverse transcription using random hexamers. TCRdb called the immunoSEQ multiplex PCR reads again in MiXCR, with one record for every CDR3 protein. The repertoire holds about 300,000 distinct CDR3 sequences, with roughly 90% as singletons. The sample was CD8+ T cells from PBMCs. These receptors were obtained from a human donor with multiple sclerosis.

This chain's CDR3 is CARSLAPGHKIQPQHF. CDR3 sequence (DNA): TGTGCCAGAAGCTTGGCTCCGGGACATAAGATCCAGCCCCAGCATTTT. This chain joins TRBV5-3 and TRBJ1-5, with D maybe TRBD1 (6 bases). TRBV5-3 carries the ORF label, with uncertain function. The CDR3 runs 16 residues. V shed 0 bases and J shed 7 bases, with 17 bases lying between them.

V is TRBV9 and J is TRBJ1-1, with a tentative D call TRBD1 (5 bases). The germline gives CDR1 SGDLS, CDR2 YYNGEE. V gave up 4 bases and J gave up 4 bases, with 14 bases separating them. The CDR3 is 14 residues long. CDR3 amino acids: CASSPGGSATEAFF. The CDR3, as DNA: TGTGCCAGCAGCCCCGGGGGGTCGGCCACTGAAGCTTTCTTT.

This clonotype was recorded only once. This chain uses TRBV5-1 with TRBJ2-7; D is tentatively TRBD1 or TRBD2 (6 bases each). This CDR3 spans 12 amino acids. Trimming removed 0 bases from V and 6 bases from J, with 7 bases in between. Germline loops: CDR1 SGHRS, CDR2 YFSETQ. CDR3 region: CASSLAGAEQYF. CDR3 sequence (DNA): TGCGCCAGCAGCTTGGCGGGGGCCGAGCAGTACTTC.

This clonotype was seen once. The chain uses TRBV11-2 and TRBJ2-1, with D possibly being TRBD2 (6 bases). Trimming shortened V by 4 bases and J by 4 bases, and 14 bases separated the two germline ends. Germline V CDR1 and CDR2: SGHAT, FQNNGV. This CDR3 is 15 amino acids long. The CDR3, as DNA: TGTGCCAGCAGCTCCAATAGCGGCCCTTACAATGAGCAGTTCTTC. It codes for CASSSNSGPYNEQFF.

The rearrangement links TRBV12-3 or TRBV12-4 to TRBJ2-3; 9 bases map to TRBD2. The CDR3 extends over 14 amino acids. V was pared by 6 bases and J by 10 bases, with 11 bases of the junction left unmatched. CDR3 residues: CASSLGATSGSQYF. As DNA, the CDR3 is TGTGCCAGCAGCCTAGGGGCGACTAGCGGATCGCAGTATTTT.

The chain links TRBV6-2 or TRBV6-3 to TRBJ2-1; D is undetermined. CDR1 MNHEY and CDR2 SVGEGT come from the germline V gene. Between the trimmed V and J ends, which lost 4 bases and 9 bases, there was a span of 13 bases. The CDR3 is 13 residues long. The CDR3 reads CASSSRTLGEQFF. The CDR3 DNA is TGTGCCAGCAGTTCCCGGACCTTGGGTGAGCAGTTCTTC.

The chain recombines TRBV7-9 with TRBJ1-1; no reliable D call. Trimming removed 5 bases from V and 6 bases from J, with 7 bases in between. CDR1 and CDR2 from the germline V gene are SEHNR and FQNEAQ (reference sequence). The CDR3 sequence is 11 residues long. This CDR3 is CASSRSAEAFF. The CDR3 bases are TGTGCCAGCAGCCGCAGCGCTGAAGCTTTCTTT.

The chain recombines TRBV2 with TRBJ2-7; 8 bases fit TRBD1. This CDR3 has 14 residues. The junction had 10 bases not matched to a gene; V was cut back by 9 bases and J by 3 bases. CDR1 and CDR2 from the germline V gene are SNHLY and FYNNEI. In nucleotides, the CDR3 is TGTGCCAGGGGAATGGGGGACAGGAGCTACGAGCAGTACTTC. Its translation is CARGMGDRSYEQYF.

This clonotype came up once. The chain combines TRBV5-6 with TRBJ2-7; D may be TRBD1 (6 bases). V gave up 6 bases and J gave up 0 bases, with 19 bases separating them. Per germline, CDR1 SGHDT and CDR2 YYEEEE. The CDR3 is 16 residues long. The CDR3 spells CASTRDTTGYSYEQYF. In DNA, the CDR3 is TGTGCCAGCACCCGAGACACGACAGGCTACTCCTACGAGCAGTACTTC.

The CDR3 region has the DNA TGCAGCGCCACTAGCGAATCTAGCACAGATACGCAGTATTTT. This translates into CSATSESSTDTQYF. V and J are TRBV29-1 and TRBJ2-3; 7 positions match TRBD2. Germline lookup yields CDR1 SQVTM and CDR2 ANQGSEA. The CDR3 contains 14 residues. V lost 7 bases to trimming and J lost 0 bases; unmatched junction nucleotides: 7.

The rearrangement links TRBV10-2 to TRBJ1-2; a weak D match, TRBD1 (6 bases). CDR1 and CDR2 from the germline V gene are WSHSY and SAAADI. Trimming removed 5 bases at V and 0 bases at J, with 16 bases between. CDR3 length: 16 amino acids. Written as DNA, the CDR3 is TGCGCCAGCAGTCCCTTTCGGACAGACCCTAACTATGGCTACACCTTC. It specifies CASSPFRTDPNYGYTF.

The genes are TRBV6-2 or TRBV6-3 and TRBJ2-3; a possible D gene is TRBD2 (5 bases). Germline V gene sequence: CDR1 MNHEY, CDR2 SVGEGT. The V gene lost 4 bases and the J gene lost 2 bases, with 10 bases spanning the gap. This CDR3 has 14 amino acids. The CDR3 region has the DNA TGTGCCAGCAGTTCAGGCGGGTTCACAGATACGCAGTATTTT. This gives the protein CASSSGGFTDTQYF.

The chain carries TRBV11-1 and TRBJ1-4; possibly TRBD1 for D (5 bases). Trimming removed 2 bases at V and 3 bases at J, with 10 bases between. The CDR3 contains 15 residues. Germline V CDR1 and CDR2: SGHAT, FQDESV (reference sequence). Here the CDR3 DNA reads TGTGCCAGCAGCTTACAACCGACAGCTAATGAAAAACTGTTTTTT. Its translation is CASSLQPTANEKLFF.

Here the CDR3 reads CASSFGLSYGYTF. In nucleotides, the CDR3 is TGTGCCAGCAGTTTCGGACTCTCCTATGGCTACACCTTC. This chain uses TRBV12-3 or TRBV12-4 with TRBJ1-2; the D is unclear. Trimming pared 3 bases from V and 4 bases from J, leaving 9 bases between. The CDR3 runs to 13 residues.

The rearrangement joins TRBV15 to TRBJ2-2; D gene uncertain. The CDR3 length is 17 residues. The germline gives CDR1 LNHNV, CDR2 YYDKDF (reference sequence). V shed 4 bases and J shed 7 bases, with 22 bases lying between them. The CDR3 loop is CATSTPTSDPFVGELFF. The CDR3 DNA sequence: TGTGCCACCAGCACCCCCACCTCGGACCCGTTCGTCGGGGAGCTGTTTTTT.

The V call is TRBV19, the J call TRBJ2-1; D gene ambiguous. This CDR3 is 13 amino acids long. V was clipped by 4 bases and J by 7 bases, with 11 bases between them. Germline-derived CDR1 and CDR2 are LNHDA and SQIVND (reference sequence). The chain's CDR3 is CASSTEDQNEQFF. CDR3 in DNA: TGTGCCAGTAGTACCGAGGACCAAAATGAGCAGTTCTTC.

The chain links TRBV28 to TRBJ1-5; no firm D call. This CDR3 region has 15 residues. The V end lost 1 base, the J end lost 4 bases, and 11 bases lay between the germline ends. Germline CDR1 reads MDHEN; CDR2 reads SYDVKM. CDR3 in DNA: TGTGCCAGCAGTTTATCCTCCACCGGGAATCAGCCCCAGCATTTT. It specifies CASSLSSTGNQPQHF.

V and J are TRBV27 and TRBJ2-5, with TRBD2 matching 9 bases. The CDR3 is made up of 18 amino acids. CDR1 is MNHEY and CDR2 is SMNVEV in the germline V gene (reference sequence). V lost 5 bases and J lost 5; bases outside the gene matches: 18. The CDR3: CASSPTITPGLAEETQYF. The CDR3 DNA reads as TGTGCCAGCAGTCCAACCATCACCCCGGGACTAGCCGAGGAGACCCAGTACTTC.

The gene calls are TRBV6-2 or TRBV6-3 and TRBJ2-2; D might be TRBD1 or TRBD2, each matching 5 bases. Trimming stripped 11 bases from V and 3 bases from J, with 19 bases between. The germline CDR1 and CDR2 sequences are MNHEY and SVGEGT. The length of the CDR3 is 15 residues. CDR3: CAGKIPGRDTGELFF. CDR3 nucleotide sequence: TGTGCCGGCAAGATTCCGGGGCGAGACACCGGGGAGCTGTTTTTT.

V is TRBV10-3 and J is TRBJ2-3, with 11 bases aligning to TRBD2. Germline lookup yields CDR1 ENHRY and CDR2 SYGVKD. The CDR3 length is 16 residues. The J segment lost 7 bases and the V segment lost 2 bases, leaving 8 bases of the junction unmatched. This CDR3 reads CAISETSGSVLHTQYF. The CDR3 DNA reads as TGTGCCATCAGTGAGACTAGCGGGAGTGTTCTCCATACGCAGTATTTT.

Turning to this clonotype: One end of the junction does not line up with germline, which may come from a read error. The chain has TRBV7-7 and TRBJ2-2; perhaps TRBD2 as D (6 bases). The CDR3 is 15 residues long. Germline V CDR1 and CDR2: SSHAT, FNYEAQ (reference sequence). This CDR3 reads CASSLAPGDTGELFF. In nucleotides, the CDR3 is TGTGCTAGCAGCTTAGCCCCGGGAGACACCGGGGAGCTGTTTTTT.

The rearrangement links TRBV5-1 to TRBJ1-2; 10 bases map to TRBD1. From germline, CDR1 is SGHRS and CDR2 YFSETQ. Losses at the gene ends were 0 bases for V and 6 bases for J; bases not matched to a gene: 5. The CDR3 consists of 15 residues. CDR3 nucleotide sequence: TGCGCCAGCAGCTTGGCCGGGACAGGGGTTGATGGCTACACCTTC. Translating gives CASSLAGTGVDGYTF.

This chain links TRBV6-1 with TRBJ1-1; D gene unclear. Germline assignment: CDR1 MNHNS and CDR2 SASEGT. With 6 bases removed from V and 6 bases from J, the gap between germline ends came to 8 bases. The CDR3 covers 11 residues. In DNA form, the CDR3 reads TGTGCCAGCAGACCCGGACCTGAAGCTTTCTTT. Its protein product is CASRPGPEAFF.

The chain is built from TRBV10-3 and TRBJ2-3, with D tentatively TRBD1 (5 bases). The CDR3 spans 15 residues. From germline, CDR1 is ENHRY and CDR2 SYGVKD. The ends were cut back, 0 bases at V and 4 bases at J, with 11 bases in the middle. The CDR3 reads CAISESTTVADTQYF. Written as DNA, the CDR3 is TGTGCCATCAGTGAGTCGACGACAGTCGCAGATACGCAGTATTTT.

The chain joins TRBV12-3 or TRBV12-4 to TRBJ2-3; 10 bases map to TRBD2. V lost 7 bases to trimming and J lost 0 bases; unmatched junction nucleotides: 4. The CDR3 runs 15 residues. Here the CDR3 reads CASTRTSGSTDTQYF. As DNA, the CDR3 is TGTGCCAGCACCCGGACTAGCGGTAGCACAGATACGCAGTATTTT.

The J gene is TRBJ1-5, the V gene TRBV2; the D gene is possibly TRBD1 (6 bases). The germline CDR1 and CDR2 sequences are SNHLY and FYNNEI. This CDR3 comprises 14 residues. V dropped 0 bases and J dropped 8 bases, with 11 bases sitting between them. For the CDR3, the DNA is TGTGCCAGCAGTGAAGCCGCGGGGACAAAGCCCCAGCATTTT. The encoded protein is CASSEAAGTKPQHF.

This chain's CDR3 is CASSEAGVLTDTQYF. In DNA, the CDR3 is TGTGCCAGCAGTGAAGCGGGGGTTTTAACAGATACGCAGTATTTT. V usage is TRBV2 and J usage is TRBJ2-3, with D tentatively TRBD1 or TRBD2 (5 bases each). The ends were cut back, 0 bases at V and 3 bases at J, with 10 bases in the middle. The CDR3 sequence is 15 residues long. Germline lookup yields CDR1 SNHLY and CDR2 FYNNEI.

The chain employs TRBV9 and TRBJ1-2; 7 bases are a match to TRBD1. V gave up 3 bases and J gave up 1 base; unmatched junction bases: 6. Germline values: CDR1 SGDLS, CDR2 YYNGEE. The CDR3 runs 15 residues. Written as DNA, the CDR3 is TGTGCCAGCAGCGCGCGACAGGGTTATAACTATGGCTACACCTTC. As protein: CASSARQGYNYGYTF.

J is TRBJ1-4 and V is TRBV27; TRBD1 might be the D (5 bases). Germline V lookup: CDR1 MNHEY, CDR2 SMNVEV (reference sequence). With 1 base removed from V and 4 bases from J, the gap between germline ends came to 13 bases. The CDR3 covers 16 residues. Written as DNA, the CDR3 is TGTGCCAGCAGTTTATATTTCGGGGCCAATAATGAAAAACTGTTTTTT. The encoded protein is CASSLYFGANNEKLFF.

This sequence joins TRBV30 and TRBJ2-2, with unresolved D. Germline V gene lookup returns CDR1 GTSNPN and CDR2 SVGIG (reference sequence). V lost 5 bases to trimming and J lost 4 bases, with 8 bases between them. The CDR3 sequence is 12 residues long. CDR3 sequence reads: CAWSPVTGELFF. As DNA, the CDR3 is TGTGCCTGGTCCCCGGTCACCGGGGAGCTGTTTTTT.

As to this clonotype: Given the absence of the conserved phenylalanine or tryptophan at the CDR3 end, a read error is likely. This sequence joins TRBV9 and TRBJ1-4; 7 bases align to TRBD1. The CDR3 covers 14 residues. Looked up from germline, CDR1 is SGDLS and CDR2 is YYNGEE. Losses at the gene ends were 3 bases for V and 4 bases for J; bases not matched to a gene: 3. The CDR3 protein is CASSATGINEKLFL. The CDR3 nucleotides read TGTGCCAGCAGCGCGACAGGGATTAATGAAAAACTGTTTCTT.

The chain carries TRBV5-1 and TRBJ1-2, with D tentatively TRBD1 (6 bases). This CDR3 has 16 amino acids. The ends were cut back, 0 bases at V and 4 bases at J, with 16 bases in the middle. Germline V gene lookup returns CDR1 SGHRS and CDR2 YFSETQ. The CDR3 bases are TGCGCCAGCAGCTTGGATACACACCAGGGGATCTATGGCTACACCTTC. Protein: CASSLDTHQGIYGYTF.